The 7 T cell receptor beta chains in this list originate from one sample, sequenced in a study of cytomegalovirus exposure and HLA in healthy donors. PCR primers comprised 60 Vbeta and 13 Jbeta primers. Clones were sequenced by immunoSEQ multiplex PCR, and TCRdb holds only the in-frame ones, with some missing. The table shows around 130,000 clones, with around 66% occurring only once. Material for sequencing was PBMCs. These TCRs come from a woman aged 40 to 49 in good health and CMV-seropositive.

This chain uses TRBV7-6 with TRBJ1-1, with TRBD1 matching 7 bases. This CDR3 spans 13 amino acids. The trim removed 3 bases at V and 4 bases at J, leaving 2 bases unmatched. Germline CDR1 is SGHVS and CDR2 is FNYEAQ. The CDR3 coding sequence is TGTGCCAGCAGCTTCCGGGACAGCACTGAAGCTTTCTTT. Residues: CASSFRDSTEAFF. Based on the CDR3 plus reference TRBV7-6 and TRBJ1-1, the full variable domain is GAGVSQSPRYKVTKRGQDVALRCDPISGHVSLYWYRQALGQGPEFLTYFNYEAQQDKSGLPNDRFSAERPEGSISTLTIQRTEQRDSAMYRCASSFRDSTEAFFGQGTRLTVV.

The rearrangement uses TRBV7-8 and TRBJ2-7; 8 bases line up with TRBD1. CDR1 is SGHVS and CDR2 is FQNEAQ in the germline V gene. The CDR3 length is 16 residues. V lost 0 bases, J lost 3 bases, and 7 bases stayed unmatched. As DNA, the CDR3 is TGTGCCAGCAGCTTAGCAAGGACAGGGCCCATCTACGAGCAGTACTTC. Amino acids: CASSLARTGPIYEQYF.

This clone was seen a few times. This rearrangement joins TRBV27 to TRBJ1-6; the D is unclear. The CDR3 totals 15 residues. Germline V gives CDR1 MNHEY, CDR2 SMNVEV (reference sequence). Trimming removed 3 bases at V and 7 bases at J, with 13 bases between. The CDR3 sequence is CASSFAPGGNSPLHF. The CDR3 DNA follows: TGTGCCAGCAGTTTCGCCCCAGGAGGCAATTCACCCCTCCACTTT.

The CDR3 loop is CASSEKGLAGAQETQYF. The CDR3 DNA reads TGTGCCAGCAGTGAAAAGGGCCTAGCGGGGGCCCAAGAGACCCAGTACTTC. The chain couples TRBV25-1 to TRBJ2-5, with 10 bases that match TRBD2. V trimming: 2 bases; J trimming: 1 base; junction bases outside the gene matches: 7. The germline CDR1 and CDR2 sequences are MGHDK and SYGVNS. The length of the CDR3 is 17 residues.

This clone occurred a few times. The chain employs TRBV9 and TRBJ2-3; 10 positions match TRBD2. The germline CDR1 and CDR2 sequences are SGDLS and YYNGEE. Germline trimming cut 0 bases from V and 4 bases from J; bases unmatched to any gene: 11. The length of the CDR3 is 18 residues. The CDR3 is CASSVEGTSGTIADTQYF. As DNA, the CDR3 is TGTGCCAGCAGCGTAGAGGGAACTAGCGGGACTATAGCAGATACGCAGTATTTT.

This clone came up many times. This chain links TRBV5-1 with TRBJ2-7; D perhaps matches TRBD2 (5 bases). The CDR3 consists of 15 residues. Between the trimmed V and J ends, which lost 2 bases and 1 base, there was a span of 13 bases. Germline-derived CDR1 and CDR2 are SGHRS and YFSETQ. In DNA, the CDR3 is TGCGCCAGCAGCTTATGGACTCGCCTATCCTACGAGCAGTACTTC. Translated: CASSLWTRLSYEQYF.

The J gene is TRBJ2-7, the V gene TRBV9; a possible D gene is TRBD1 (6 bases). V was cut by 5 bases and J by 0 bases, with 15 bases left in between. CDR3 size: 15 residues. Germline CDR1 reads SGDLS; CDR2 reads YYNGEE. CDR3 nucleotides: TGTGCCAGCAGTGCAGCCGGGACAAGCTCCTACGAGCAGTACTTC. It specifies CASSAAGTSSYEQYF.